The sequence of this T cell receptor beta chain was determined in a study of control samples from healthy donors and cancer patients (dated by TCRdb to about 2020). In the case of this clone: Its specific antigen is unknown. Base qualities were left out, and no much larger clone turns up one base away.

V loses 2 bases at its end and J loses 2 bases; junction bases beyond the gene matches: 2. The germline V gene yields SQVTM for CDR1 and ANQGSEA for CDR2. The CDR3 numbers 13 residues from cysteine through phenylalanine. The CDR3 DNA has 39 bases and is translated from base 1. Receptor amplification or capture employed the immunoSEQ multiplex PCR assay. TCRdb stores this immuneACCESS table with in-frame sequences only. Part of the clones is absent; in the studies checked, under half of the shortfall reflects unresolved V genes, and no reason is known for the rest. The sample includes about 130,000 clones, with just under 90% observed a single time. Approximately 7.5% of the sample is in the top ten clones.

The clonotype was recovered from a man aged 45 to 65 with head and neck cancer. This receptor chain uses TRBV29-1 and TRBJ2-5; 7 bases in between match TRBD2. Sequencing was done on a sample of PBMCs. CDR3 sequence: CSVERGLQETQYF. Read as DNA, the sequence is TGCAGCGTTGAACGGGGACTACAAGAGACCCAGTACTTC.